This T cell receptor (beta chain) stems from a study of cytomegalovirus exposure and HLA in healthy donors. PCR was performed using 60 Vbeta and 13 Jbeta primers. Assay used: immunoSEQ multiplex PCR; TCRdb lists only in-frame clones, some missing. Here the sample spans 120,000 to 150,000 clones, around 83% being singletons. This cohort consisted of healthy bone marrow donors. Per germline, CDR1 MNHEY and CDR2 SVGAGI. V was clipped by 4 bases and J by 5 bases, with 8 bases between them. The CDR3 contains 12 residues. Sample: PBMCs. The source is a man between 40 and 49 years old in good health and CMV-seropositive. The genes are TRBV6-5 and TRBJ2-5, with D possibly matching TRBD2 (7 bases). The CDR3 reads CASSSGGETQYF. CDR3 bases: TGTGCCAGCAGTTCGGGGGGCGAGACCCAGTACTTC.